A single sample gave rise to the 6 T cell receptor beta chains below, sequenced in a study of blood T cells in healthy people across ages. The second PCR ran roughly 6 to 11 cycles with a sample-barcoded 5' primer and J-beta primers. Using its own MiXCR run on the 5' RACE reads, TCRdb lists one record per CDR3 protein. The sample contains roughly 1.4 million distinct CDR3 sequences, around 59% of which appear only once. Sample: blood. The receptor source for this set is a young man in good health.

The chain recombines TRBV6-5 with TRBJ1-5; 7 positions match TRBD1. Germline V lookup: CDR1 MNHEY, CDR2 SVGAGI. J was trimmed by 5 bases and V by 6 bases; bases with no gene match: 7. This CDR3 region has 14 residues. The CDR3 DNA sequence: TGTGCCAGCAGCCGGGACAGCTTTTATCAGCCCCAGCATTTT. As protein: CASSRDSFYQPQHF.

The chain carries TRBV27 and TRBJ2-1; 10 bases align to TRBD1. The CDR3 has 14 residues. V lost 8 bases to trimming and J lost 4 bases; unmatched junction nucleotides: 5. Germline-derived CDR1 and CDR2 are MNHEY and SMNVEV (reference sequence). In DNA form, the CDR3 reads TGTGCCAGCGAACGGACAGGGGGATACAATGAGCAGTTCTTC. Translated: CASERTGGYNEQFF.

The chain is built from TRBV5-1 and TRBJ2-3; D not certain. CDR1 SGHRS and CDR2 YFSETQ come from the germline V gene. Deletions cut 2 bases from V and 3 bases from J, with 10 bases between. This CDR3 has 14 residues. DNA for the CDR3: TGCGCCAGCAGCTTTAAGGCAAAAACAGATACGCAGTATTTT. It codes for CASSFKAKTDTQYF.

This clonotype came up a few times. The CDR3 nucleotides are TGTGCCAGCAGTTTCTTGGGGACAGGGGACACTGAAGCTTTCTTT. Encoded protein: CASSFLGTGDTEAFF. The V gene is TRBV12-3 or TRBV12-4, the J gene TRBJ1-1; 10 bases are shared with TRBD1. This CDR3 spans 15 amino acids. V shed 3 bases and J 3 bases; nucleotides not matched to a gene: 4.

The chain employs TRBV29-1 and TRBJ2-1; 16 bases match TRBD2. The germline V gene has CDR1 SQVTM and CDR2 ANQGSEA. The CDR3 loop spans 18 amino acids. V lost 6 bases, J lost 5 bases, and 13 bases stayed unmatched. The CDR3 DNA follows: TGCAGCGTGTACCCGAAGGGACTAGCGGGAGGGCTCCACAATGAGCAGTTCTTC. Translation: CSVYPKGLAGGLHNEQFF.

This clonotype was detected once. J is TRBJ2-3 and V is TRBV13; tentative D call: TRBD2 (6 bases). Germline lookup yields CDR1 PRHDT and CDR2 FYEKMQ (reference sequence). V shed 5 bases and J shed 4 bases, with 25 bases lying between them. This CDR3 has 18 residues. CDR3 DNA sequence: TGTGCCAGCAGCCCACTGGGGGGAGGAACCTCGGGCGCAGATACGCAGTATTTT. This translates into CASSPLGGGTSGADTQYF.